The sequence of this T cell receptor (beta chain) was determined in a study of T cells in Graves' hyperthyroidism and ophthalmopathy (dated by TCRdb to between 2019 and 2020). In the study overall: Peripheral blood was sampled at the time of initial diagnosis, prior to any treatment. TCR V-J signatures able to tell the groups apart were searched for in a discovery cohort of about a hundred patients, of whom 40 to 45 had Graves' ophthalmopathy and around 58 had stable Graves' hyperthyroidism. Prospective prediction of ophthalmopathy was tested in an independent validation cohort consisting of 18 to 20 hyperthyroidism patients and more than 15 patients who later progressed to ophthalmopathy. The 75 to 100 discovery patients were divided at random into training and test sets in a 7:3 ratio. In several Graves' hyperthyroidism patients, the study also compared T-cell repertoires from thyroid tissue with T-cell repertoires from blood. Following sampling, methimazole starting at 30 mg daily was given to hyperthyroidism patients, and high-dose intravenous methylprednisolone was given to ophthalmopathy patients. The paper describes TCR Vbeta CDR3 sequencing of about 140 peripheral blood samples, made up of roughly 40 ophthalmopathy patients, 70 to 75 hyperthyroidism patients and 17 progressor patients.

The TCR beta CDR3 regions were amplified from the RNA transcripts. The TCR CDR3 was subjected to a first round of RT-PCR using the HTBI primer set and the Qiagen OneStep RT-PCR kit. Libraries were constructed in a second round of multiplex PCR, after which size selection and purification were performed. The libraries were sequenced on an Illumina HiSeq2000 using paired-end 100 bp reads. In the paper's pipeline: Raw data were processed with SOAPnuke, discarding reads with adapters, uncalled bases, mean Phred below 15, or no exact constant-primer or identifier match. High-quality paired reads were merged with COPE v1.2.5, and unique nucleotide sequences were defined as clonotypes. MiTCR v1.1 was used to align the clonotypes against IMGT TRBV, TRBD and TRBJ reference segments. The analysis was restricted to V-J combinations with a frequency above 0.0001, which together covered just over 98% of the repertoires. A TCS score was defined as the ratio of F50 (clonal expansion) to E x V (chaos), with BLOSUM62-based TCRdist applied between CDR3 peptides within each V-J. Welch's t-statistics and random forest reduced roughly 540 V-J features to around 14, which were used in a naive Bayes classifier (R e1071). In TCRdb, the public reads were trimmed at Q25 with fastp and aligned with MiXCR, with productive beta chains retained. Under each unique CDR3 protein, matching rows form one entry showing the most common genes and DNA. V and J calls and clone size were set by TCRdb, not the authors. For this sample there are nearly 600,000 distinct CDR3 sequences; around 13% appear just once. The leading ten clones occupy approximately 5.7% of the sample.

The germline V gene specifies SGHRS as CDR1 and YFSETQ as CDR2. The V end gives up 1 base and the J end 4 bases, leaving 6 bases in the junction not matched to a gene. CDR3 length: 16 amino acids, cysteine to phenylalanine. The kept DNA is CDR3 alone, 48 bases in frame from the first base. On this clonotype: Its recognized antigen is unknown. It may be a read error: a sequence one base away is much more abundant.

The hyperthyroidism patients were between 18 and 65 years old and newly diagnosed, with a disease duration of less than 2 months. Any patient with an uncontrolled infection, another autoimmune disease, pregnancy or lactation was excluded. Diagnoses were established on the basis of clinical symptoms, serum thyroxine and TRAb, thyroid ultrasound, and orbital computed tomography. Blood from progressor patients was drawn when they were first diagnosed with hyperthyroidism, before any ophthalmopathy symptoms appeared. Ficoll-Paque density gradient centrifugation was used to isolate PBMCs from 8 to 10 ml of fresh peripheral blood. Patients classed as progressors first received a Graves' hyperthyroidism diagnosis and then went on to develop ophthalmopathy during follow-up. Total RNA was extracted with Trizol reagent, and quality was checked on an Agilent 2100 Bioanalyzer. Overall results and qualifications from the work: Most expanded thyroid clonotypes (frequency above 0.001) were also found in blood, which suggests that blood repertoires may mirror thyroid immune responses. A 13 V-J signature model separated ophthalmopathy from stable hyperthyroidism, with roughly 88% sensitivity and roughly 82% specificity in cross-validation and 80%/75% in testing. Sample size was not statistically predetermined, and blinding of investigators to group allocation was not performed. In validation, the model predicted progression to ophthalmopathy with over 65% sensitivity and 72% to 75% specificity, a median of about 6 months before onset.

Here the chain combines TRBV5-1 and TRBJ2-1; 9 central nucleotides agree with TRBD2. The sequenced sample was blood. This clonotype was sampled from a woman under 40 with Graves' hyperthyroidism that later progressed to Graves' ophthalmopathy. The CDR3 protein sequence reads: CASSLWETSGYNEQFF. The nucleotide sequence reads as follows: TGCGCCAGCAGCTTGTGGGAGACTAGCGGATACAATGAGCAGTTCTTC.